This entry lists 21 T cell receptor beta chains sequenced from one sample in a study of monozygotic twins with inflammatory bowel disease. From its re-call of the 5' RACE reads, TCRdb lists each CDR3 protein once, without DNA. The sample totals a few hundred thousand distinct CDR3 sequences. The sequenced material came from blood. Every receptor here comes from a human donor with ulcerative colitis or Crohn's disease, or a healthy co-twin of an affected twin (not recorded which).

The chain recombines TRBV7-8 with TRBJ1-5; TCRdb proposes TRBD1, but this gene call is untestable without DNA. Germline V gene data show CDR1 as SGHVS and CDR2 as FQNEAQ. There are 14 residues in the CDR3. The CDR3 protein is CASSLSSGVQPQHF.

The gene calls are TRBV7-2 and TRBJ2-7; TCRdb calls TRBD1, which cannot be checked without DNA. Per germline, CDR1 SGHTA and CDR2 FQGNSA. The CDR3 covers 14 residues. CDR3 amino acids: CASSSTRTGSEQYF.

The chain joins TRBV5-1 to TRBJ1-4. The V gene's germline CDR1 is SGHRS and CDR2 YFSETQ. The length of the CDR3 is 14 residues. CDR3 amino acids: CASSLGGEDEKLFF.

The chain has TRBV24-1 and TRBJ2-1; the TCRdb call, TRBD2, lacks DNA for checking. The CDR3 consists of 14 residues. Looked up from germline, CDR1 is KGHDR and CDR2 is SFDVKD. The CDR3 protein is CATSDSRRPNEQFF.

This rearrangement joins TRBV5-1 to TRBJ1-1. There are 16 residues in the CDR3. The germline CDR1 and CDR2 sequences are SGHRS and YFSETQ. The CDR3 loop is CASSEPEKGGNTEAFF.

This chain links TRBV7-2 with TRBJ2-7; as DNA is missing, the TRBD2 call by TCRdb cannot be tested. CDR3 size: 16 residues. Germline CDR1 SGHTA, CDR2 FQGNSA. CDR3 amino acids: CASRFDPDSFGDEQYF. The complete variable domain, with remaining parts taken from reference TRBV7-2 and TRBJ2-7, reads GAGVSQSPSNKVTEKGKDVELRCDPISGHTALYWYRQSLGQGLEFLIYFQGNSAPDKSGLPSDRFSAERTGGSVSTLTIQRTQQEDSAVYLCASRFDPDSFGDEQYFGPGTRLTVT.

CDR3 sequence: CASSLSGGRSTDTQYF. This chain joins TRBV5-4 and TRBJ2-3; TCRdb selects TRBD1, and the lack of DNA leaves this call unchecked. This CDR3 comprises 16 residues. Per the germline V gene, CDR1 is SGHNT and CDR2 is YYREEE (reference sequence).

J is TRBJ1-2 and V is TRBV27; the D call of TRBD1 rests on TCRdb alone, since no DNA is present to check it. The CDR3 loop spans 15 amino acids. Per germline, CDR1 MNHEY and CDR2 SMNVEV (reference sequence). CDR3: CASSLAGGIYYGYTF.

The chain employs TRBV2 and TRBJ2-5; the D gene TCRdb calls, TRBD2, cannot be checked with no DNA. The CDR3 is made up of 13 amino acids. Per the germline V gene, CDR1 is SNHLY and CDR2 is FYNNEI. This CDR3 reads CASSSLRKETQYF.

The rearrangement uses TRBV12-3 or TRBV12-4 and TRBJ1-2; TCRdb proposes TRBD1, but this gene call is untestable without DNA. This CDR3 comprises 11 residues. CDR3: CASALGYGYTF.

The chain uses TRBV21-1 and TRBJ1-5; TCRdb calls TRBD1, which cannot be checked without DNA. TRBV21-1 is reported as a pseudogene. The CDR3 totals 15 residues. CDR3 in amino acids: CASSKVRTCNQPQHF.

The gene calls are TRBV9 and TRBJ2-1; TCRdb proposes TRBD1, but this gene call is untestable without DNA. Germline loops: CDR1 SGDLS, CDR2 YYNGEE. The CDR3 extends over 16 amino acids. The CDR3 reads CASSATADRTYNEQFF. The full variable domain, in which reference TRBV9 and TRBJ2-1 provide the parts outside the CDR3, is DSGVTQTPKHLITATGQRVTLRCSPRSGDLSVYWYQQSLDQGLQFLIQYYNGEERAKGNILERFSAQQFPDLHSELNLSSLELGDSALYFCASSATADRTYNEQFFGPGTRLTVL.

The chain combines TRBV30 with TRBJ1-1; the D call from TCRdb, TRBD1, cannot be confirmed without DNA. Germline V gene sequence: CDR1 GTSNPN, CDR2 SVGIG (reference sequence). This CDR3 comprises 11 residues. The CDR3 protein is CAWSSRVEAFF.

V usage is TRBV10-3 and J usage is TRBJ1-1; TCRdb lists TRBD1, though no DNA is available to test this call. The CDR3 contains 11 residues. Germline-derived CDR1 and CDR2 are ENHRY and SYGVKD. The CDR3 loop is CAISGTGEAFF.

The chain employs TRBV5-4 and TRBJ2-3; TCRdb returns TRBD1, unconfirmable since there is no DNA. CDR1 is SGHNT, CDR2 YYREEE, per germline (reference sequence). The CDR3 totals 14 residues. CDR3 sequence reads: CASSLAQAGDTQYF.

The chain joins TRBV9 to TRBJ2-2. Germline-derived CDR1 and CDR2 are SGDLS and YYNGEE. The CDR3 totals 14 residues. CDR3 loop: CASSVRSGTGELFF.

The genes are TRBV6-1 and TRBJ2-2; lacking DNA, the TRBD1 call made by TCRdb goes unchecked. Germline CDR1 and CDR2: MNHNS and SASEGT. The CDR3 spans 17 residues. The CDR3 sequence is CASTPGWVWGNTGELFF.

The CDR3: CASSYDGSYEQYF. This chain joins TRBV27 and TRBJ2-7. The CDR3 length is 13 residues. From germline, CDR1 is MNHEY and CDR2 SMNVEV (reference sequence).

V is TRBV7-8 and J is TRBJ2-1; the TCRdb D gene call, TRBD1, has no DNA to confirm it. CDR3 length equals 17 residues. The germline V gene has CDR1 SGHVS and CDR2 FQNEAQ. CDR3 sequence: CASSLGIQGTTGNEQFF.

J is TRBJ2-5 and V is TRBV6-2 or TRBV6-3; TCRdb picks TRBD1, but there is no DNA to check that call. The CDR3 has 14 residues. Germline V lookup: CDR1 MNHEY, CDR2 SVGEGT. Here the CDR3 reads CASSYQGREETQYF.

This CDR3 reads CASSSPQYEQFF. The J gene is TRBJ2-1, the V gene TRBV5-1; TCRdb returns TRBD1, unconfirmable since there is no DNA. The CDR3 spans 12 residues. Germline-derived CDR1 and CDR2 are SGHRS and YFSETQ.